The clone carrying this T cell receptor (beta chain) was counted ten times or more. The antigen remains undetermined. This entry belongs to a study of spatial heterogeneity in lung cancer. General study results and limits: Tracking of tumor mutation counts was seen in expanded intratumoral alpha and beta TCR counts.

CDR3 length equals 15 residues. The V gene end was trimmed by 0 bases and the J gene end by 7 bases; junction bases not matched to a gene: 5. Germline CDR1 is SGHRS and CDR2 is YFSETQ. Each TCR cDNA molecule bore a unique molecular identifier. TCRdb recomputed calls from the 5' RACE reads with MiXCR, one row per CDR3 protein. Among about 16,000 distinct CDR3 sequences listed, around 6.8% were seen once. Indicated time point: sample taken at primary tumor resection. Patients with untreated early-stage non-small cell lung cancer, numbering around 72, were the donors. Whole RNA obtained from tumor, nontumor lung or frozen PBMC underwent sequencing without sorting.

This receptor was taken from a female donor with early-stage non-small cell lung cancer. The input for sequencing was lung tumor tissue, taken at surgery. This chain uses TRBV5-1 with TRBJ2-3; TRBD2 matches 10 bases. The CDR3 DNA sequence: TGCGCCAGCAGCTTGGATGGTAGCGGGGGGTATACGCAGTATTTT. Encoded protein: CASSLDGSGGYTQYF.